This TCR beta chain was captured by sequencing in a study of blood T cell repertoires in COVID-19. Study as a whole: Sources were T cells, B-cell-depleted T cells, or PBMCs; the material itself was cDNA or gDNA.

Authors' processing steps: Amplified reference gene primers provided the basis for estimating nucleated cell counts. This table comes from immunoSEQ multiplex PCR, and its TCRdb copy is limited to in-frame clones, with some not included. For V, J and clone size, that table is used; D and trimming come from the DNA. The profile shows 110,000 or so clones, roughly 84% of them singletons. There are 16 residues in the CDR3. V was pared by 5 bases and J by 6 bases, with 6 bases of the junction left unmatched. Germline CDR1 is LNHNV and CDR2 is YYDKDF (reference sequence). V and J are TRBV15 and TRBJ2-1, with 14 nucleotides matching TRBD2. Specimen: peripheral blood. This clonotype was sampled from a woman in her thirties or forties with acute or convalescent COVID-19. CDR3 protein: CATSREGTSGGNEQFF. The DNA of the CDR3 is TGTGCCACCAGCCGGGAGGGGACTAGCGGGGGCAATGAGCAGTTCTTC.